The next 6 T cell receptor beta chains were all read from a single sample in a study of glioma-infiltrating T cells. TCR alpha and beta CDR3 regions were amplified from RNA using iRepertoire nested multiplex PCR. In TCRdb, the multiplex PCR reads were re-called with MiXCR into one record per CDR3 protein. The table has some 180,000 distinct CDR3 sequences, roughly 32% seen once. Material: glioma tissue, nonneoplastic brain tissue, or PBMCs (not recorded which). The receptor set was obtained from a human donor with low-grade glioma or glioblastoma, undergoing nonglioma brain surgery, or in good health (not recorded which).

This clonotype was observed once. This may arise from a read error, as a much more abundant clone is one base away. This chain joins TRBV3-1 and TRBJ2-3, with 12 bases aligning to TRBD2. CDR3 length: 15 residues. Germline assignment: CDR1 LGHDT and CDR2 YNNKEL (reference sequence). In DNA, the CDR3 is TGTGCCAGCAGAACGACTAGCGGGAGCACAGATACGCATTATTTT. The encoded protein is CASRTTSGSTDTHYF.

This clonotype came up a few times. The chain employs TRBV12-3 or TRBV12-4 and TRBJ2-1; 8 bases map to TRBD1. The ends lost 2 bases at V and 4 bases at J; junction bases unmatched: 4. There are 15 residues in the CDR3. In DNA, the CDR3 is TGTGCCAGCAGTTTACGACAGGGGTCTTACAATGAGCAGTTCTTC. It yields the protein CASSLRQGSYNEQFF.

Turning to this clonotype: A much larger clone sits a single nucleotide away, making a read error possible. The chain carries TRBV4-1 and TRBJ2-7; tentative D call: TRBD2 (5 bases). V was shortened by 0 bases and J by 4 bases, with 16 bases between the two germline ends. The germline V gene encodes CDR1 MGHRA and CDR2 YSYEKL. The CDR3 sequence is 16 residues long. In DNA form, the CDR3 reads TGCGCCAGCAGCCAAGAGATCATTAGCGCCCTATACGAGCAGTACTTC. Translation gives CASSQEIISALYEQYF.

This clonotype has at least ten counts. The DNA for the CDR3 is TGTGCCAGCAGTTTAGAGGGCGGGCTGAACACTGAAGCTTTCTTT. Its translation is CASSLEGGLNTEAFF. The chain carries TRBV12-3 or TRBV12-4 and TRBJ1-1; D unclear. This CDR3 comprises 15 residues. The V gene lost 1 base and the J gene lost 0 bases, with 9 bases spanning the gap.

This clonotype was seen repeatedly, ten times or more. This chain links TRBV4-1 with TRBJ2-7; 12 positions match TRBD1. CDR3 length: 15 residues. The germline CDR1 and CDR2 sequences are MGHRA and YSYEKL. Trimming at V came to 2 bases and at J to 7 bases, leaving 6 bases not matched to a gene. The CDR3 DNA is TGCGCCAGCAGCCAAACCGGGACAGGGGGCGAGGAGCAGTACTTC. Amino acids: CASSQTGTGGEEQYF.

In its sample, this clonotype was seen many times. This sequence joins TRBV6-1 and TRBJ2-7; D possibly matches TRBD1 or TRBD2 (5 bases each). This CDR3 spans 14 amino acids. The V gene's germline CDR1 is MNHNS and CDR2 SASEGT. The V end lost 6 bases, the J end lost 2 bases, and 14 bases lay between the germline ends. The CDR3 is CASSATGTAYEQYF. The CDR3 DNA reads as TGTGCCAGCAGCGCAACCGGGACGGCCTACGAGCAGTACTTC.